This T cell receptor beta chain comes out of a study of blood T cell repertoires in COVID-19 (dated by TCRdb to 2018 to 2020). Notes on the research overall: Samples covering the acute and convalescent phases of COVID-19 were provided by collaborators in the United States, Italy and Spain. The prospective study material was composed of cDNA or gDNA derived from T cells, B-cell-depleted T cells, or PBMCs. The dataset comprised deeply sampled blood TCRbeta repertoires from subjects exposed to, actively infected with, or recovered from COVID-19. A freely available public database, intended as a resource for researchers studying the immune response to SARS-CoV-2, is where the repertoires were released. Samples came from the ongoing ImmuneRACE study (first 160 participants) plus 1,254 subjects from 6 global collaborators. The sample metadata nearly always contained a de-identified subject ID, COVID-19 status, age in years and sex. HLA class I and class II types, where available, came from metadata supplied by the sample provider rather than from assay-based typing. Study-level results and caveats: Clinical and demographic metadata were provided uncurated, with the amount varying by source and participant.

Collaborating institutions collected whole blood in K2EDTA tubes following their own protocols. For TCRbeta analysis, collaborators shipped samples as frozen whole blood, isolated PBMCs, or DNA extracted from either of those sample types. Of note for this clone: Its antigen is currently not known. Base qualities are not provided; no much larger clone lies one nucleotide away.

TCRbeta CDR3 regions were amplified from genomic DNA using the immunoSEQ Assay, a bias-controlled multiplex PCR. The authors' pipeline ran thus. Within the assay, amplification of reference gene primers was used to estimate how many nucleated cells each sample contained. To quantify the absolute abundance of each unique TCRbeta CDR3 rearrangement, sequence reads were collapsed and filtered. For each sample, productive Simpson clonality was calculated as the square root of Simpson's diversity index across productive rearrangements. The immuneACCESS repertoire file appears here via TCRdb, limited to in-frame rearrangements. These files lack a portion of the clones; in checked studies, under half of the deficit traces to unresolved V genes, and the cause of the others is not known. V and J calls plus clone size are reproduced from that table; the DNA served to infer D and trimming. This sample has fewer than 200,000 clones in its table, and 85% of those were observed once. The top ten hold around 1.1% of the sample.

The CDR3 measures 19 amino acids from cysteine to phenylalanine. CDR3 DNA only is kept here, 57 bases in frame from base 1. The sequencing sample was made of peripheral blood. The receptor chain draws on TRBV12-2 and TRBJ2-3; TRBD1 was called by the table and not checked on the DNA. TRBV12-2 corresponds to a pseudogene. This TCR came from a middle-aged man with acute or convalescent COVID-19. The CDR3: CASRQEIPGQDHSTDTQYF. The DNA is as follows: TGTGCAAGTCGCCAAGAGATCCCGGGACAGGACCACAGCACAGATACGCAGTATTTT.